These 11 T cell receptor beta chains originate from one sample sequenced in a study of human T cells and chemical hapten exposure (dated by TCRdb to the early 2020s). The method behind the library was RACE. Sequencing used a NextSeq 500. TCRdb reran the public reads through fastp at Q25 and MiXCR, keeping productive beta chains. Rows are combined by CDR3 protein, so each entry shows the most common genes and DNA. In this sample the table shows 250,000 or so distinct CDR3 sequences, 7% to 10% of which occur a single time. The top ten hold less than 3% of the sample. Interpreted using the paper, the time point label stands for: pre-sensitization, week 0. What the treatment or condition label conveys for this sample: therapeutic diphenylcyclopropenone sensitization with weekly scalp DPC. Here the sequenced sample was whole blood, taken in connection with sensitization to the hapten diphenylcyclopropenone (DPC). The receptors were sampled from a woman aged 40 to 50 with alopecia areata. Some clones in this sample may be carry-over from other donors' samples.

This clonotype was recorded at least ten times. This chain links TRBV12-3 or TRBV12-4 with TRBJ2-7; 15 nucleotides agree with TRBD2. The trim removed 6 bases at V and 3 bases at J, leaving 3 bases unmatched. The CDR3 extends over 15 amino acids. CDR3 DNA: TGTGCCAGCAGGCGGGGACTAGCGGGAGGCTACGAGCAGTACTTC. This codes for CASRRGLAGGYEQYF.

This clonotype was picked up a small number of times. The CDR3 region is CASSEGYSNQPQHF. Written as DNA, the CDR3 is TGTGCCAGCAGTGAAGGCTATAGCAATCAGCCCCAGCATTTT. The rearrangement joins TRBV2 to TRBJ1-5; D is undetermined. Germline assignment: CDR1 SNHLY and CDR2 FYNNEI. Deletions cut 1 base from V and 0 bases from J, with 4 bases between. The CDR3 runs 14 residues.

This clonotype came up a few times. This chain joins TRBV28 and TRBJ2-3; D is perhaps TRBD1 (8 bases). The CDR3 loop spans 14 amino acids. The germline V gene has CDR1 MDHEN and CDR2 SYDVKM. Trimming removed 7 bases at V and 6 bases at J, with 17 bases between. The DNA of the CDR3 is TGTGCCAGCACCTCGACAGGGGAGGGGGATACGCAGTATTTT. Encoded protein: CASTSTGEGDTQYF.

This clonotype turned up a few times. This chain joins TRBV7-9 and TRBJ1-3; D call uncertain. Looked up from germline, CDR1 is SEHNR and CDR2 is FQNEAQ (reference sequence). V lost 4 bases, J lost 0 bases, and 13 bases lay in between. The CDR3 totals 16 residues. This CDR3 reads CASSSTPSSSGNTIYF. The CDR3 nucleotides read TGTGCCAGCAGCTCTACACCTTCCTCCTCTGGAAACACCATATATTTT.

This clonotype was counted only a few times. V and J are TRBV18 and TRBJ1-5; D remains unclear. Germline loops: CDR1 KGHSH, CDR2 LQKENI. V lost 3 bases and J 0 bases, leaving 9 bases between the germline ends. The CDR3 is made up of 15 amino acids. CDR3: CASSPESYSNQPQHF. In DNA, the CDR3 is TGTGCCAGCTCACCGGAGAGCTATAGCAATCAGCCCCAGCATTTT.

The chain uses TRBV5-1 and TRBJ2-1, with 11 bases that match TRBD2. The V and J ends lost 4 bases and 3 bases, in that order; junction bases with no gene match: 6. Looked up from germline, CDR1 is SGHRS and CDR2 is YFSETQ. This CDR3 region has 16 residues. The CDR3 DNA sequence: TGCGCCAGCAGCCCGGGGGGGACTAGCGGCTACAATGAGCAGTTCTTC. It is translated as CASSPGGTSGYNEQFF.

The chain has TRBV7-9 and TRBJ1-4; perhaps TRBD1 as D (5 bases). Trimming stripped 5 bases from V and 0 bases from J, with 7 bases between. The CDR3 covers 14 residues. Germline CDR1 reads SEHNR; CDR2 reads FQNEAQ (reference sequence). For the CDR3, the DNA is TGTGCCAGCAGCCAGGGATCAACTAATGAAAAACTGTTTTTT. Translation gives CASSQGSTNEKLFF.

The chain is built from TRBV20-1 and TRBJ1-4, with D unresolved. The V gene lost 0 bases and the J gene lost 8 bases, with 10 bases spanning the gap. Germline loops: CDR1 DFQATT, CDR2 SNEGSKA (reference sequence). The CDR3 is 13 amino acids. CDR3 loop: CSARERLPEKLFF. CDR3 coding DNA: TGCAGTGCTAGAGAGCGACTGCCCGAAAAACTGTTTTTT.

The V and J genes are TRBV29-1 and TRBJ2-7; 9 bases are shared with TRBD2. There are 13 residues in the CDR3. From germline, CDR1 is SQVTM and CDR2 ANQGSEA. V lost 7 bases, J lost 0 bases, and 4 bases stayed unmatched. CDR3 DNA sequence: TGCAGCGCTTTAGCGGGGGTCTCCTACGAGCAGTACTTC. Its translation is CSALAGVSYEQYF.

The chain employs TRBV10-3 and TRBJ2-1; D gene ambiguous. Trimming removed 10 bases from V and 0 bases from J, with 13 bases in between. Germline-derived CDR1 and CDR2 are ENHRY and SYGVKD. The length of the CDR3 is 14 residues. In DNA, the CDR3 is TGTGCCACCACCGATCAATCCTCCTACAATGAGCAGTTCTTC. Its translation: CATTDQSSYNEQFF.

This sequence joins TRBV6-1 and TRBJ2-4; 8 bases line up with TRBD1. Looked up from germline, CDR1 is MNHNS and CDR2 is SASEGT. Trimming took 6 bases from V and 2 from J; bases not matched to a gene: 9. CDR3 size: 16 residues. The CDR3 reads CASSTQGQGTKNIQYF. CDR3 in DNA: TGTGCCAGCAGCACCCAAGGACAGGGAACCAAAAACATTCAGTACTTC.